This T cell receptor beta chain was captured in a study of identical twins. This clonotype was counted at least ten times. What it binds is not known. TCRdb itself ran the 5' RACE reads through MiXCR, one entry per CDR3 protein. Among 640,000 or so distinct CDR3 sequences, 5.5% to 7.5% were seen once, and the ten largest hold about 2%. The study's findings and limits: Compared with unrelated sharing, twin-shared out-of-frame alpha sequences had more low-probability sequences. Invariant cells of the MAIT and iNKT types might have partly distorted the zero-insertion analyses. Beta out-of-frame sequences showed weaker excess sharing between twins. Monozygotic twins shared more out-of-frame TCR alpha than recombination models predicted.

Trimming cost V 5 bases and J 5 bases; bases outside gene matches: 8. The CDR3 runs 14 residues. Per the germline V gene, CDR1 is MGHDK and CDR2 is SYGVNS. Material: naive T cells sorted from blood. The chain joins TRBV25-1 to TRBJ2-7, with 8 positions matching TRBD1. The clonotype was recovered from a man aged 18-30 years in good health. The CDR3 DNA follows: TGTGCCAGCAGTCAACAGGGGGGTTTACACGAGCAGTACGTC. Amino acid sequence: CASSQQGGLHEQYV.